This T cell receptor (beta chain) was observed in a study of cytomegalovirus exposure and HLA in healthy donors. Across the whole study: An earlier analysis found around 120 million unique TCR beta sequences from about 179 million T cells. Findings and limits, study-wide: In an earlier analysis, productive rearrangement rates for most beta V segments clustered near 87% or 30%. Follow-up analysis later connected one missense variant in DCLRE1C with trimming of TCR beta V- and J-genes. Several of the most significant clusters appeared linked to common viral pathogens, based on a later analysis.

CDR1 and CDR2 from the germline V gene are LNHNV and YYDKDF (reference sequence). The CDR3 length is 15 residues. V was cut by 6 bases and J by 2 bases, with 16 bases left in between. As concerns this clone: The target antigen is unknown.

Use of 60 Vbeta and 13 Jbeta primers characterized the PCR. Clones were read by immunoSEQ multiplex PCR, and TCRdb kept only the in-frame ones, dropping some. The table shows fewer than 250,000 clones, with over 60% occurring only once. This clonotype originated in a man between 25 and 39 years old in good health and CMV-seropositive. The rearrangement joins TRBV15 to TRBJ2-5, with D perhaps TRBD2 (6 bases). Sample: PBMCs. In DNA, the CDR3 is TGTGCCACCAGTACACGGTGGGGGAGGCAAGAGACCCAGTACTTC. Encoded protein: CATSTRWGRQETQYF.